Listed below are T cell receptor beta chains from one sample, sequenced in a study of T cell responses to AZD1222 COVID-19 vaccine. Using immunoSEQ multiplex PCR, the repertoire was profiled, and TCRdb retains in-frame clones only, with some absent. Counted here are around 120,000 clones, 70% to 90% occurring once; the ten biggest clones make up 7.7%. Material: peripheral blood, obtained on day 0 of AZD1222 vaccination. Receptor source: an adult in good health. Each CDR3 is given with its conserved first and last residue. A D gene is named only where the DNA matches it firmly. Some rows have no size entry. The others give once, few or many, or a class for an expanded clone.

TGCGCCAGCAGCCAAGATAGTCAGCCCCAGCATTTT	CASSQDSQPQHF	TRBV4-1	NA	TRBJ1-5	12	NA
TGTGCCAGCAGGACAGGTGGGGGCACAGATACGCAGTATTTT	CASRTGGGTDTQYF	TRBV28	NA	TRBJ2-3	14	NA
TGTGCCAGCTCACCGGGACAGGGGATGGGGCCCCAGCATTTT	CASSPGQGMGPQHF	TRBV18	NA	TRBJ1-5	14	TRBD1
TGTGCCAGCAGCATAGGGGGGAGGGTATTCCAAGAGACCCAGTACTTC	CASSIGGRVFQETQYF	TRBV9	NA	TRBJ2-5	16	NA
TGTGCCAGCAGCTTAGAAGTTAGCGGGGCAACCTACGAGCAGTACTTC	CASSLEVSGATYEQYF	TRBV13	NA	TRBJ2-7	16	TRBD2
TGTGCCAGCAGTGTGGGACAGAACACTGAAGCTTTCTTT	CASSVGQNTEAFF	TRBV27	NA	TRBJ1-1	13	NA
TGTGCCAGTGGGACTTCAGGGCTGTTTTTT	CASGTSGLFF	TRBV19	NA	TRBJ2-2	10	NA
TGTGCCAGCAGCCTAACGGGGACAGGGCCGGGCTACGAGCAGTACTTC	CASSLTGTGPGYEQYF	TRBV7-3	once	TRBJ2-7	16	TRBD1
TGTGCCAGCAGCTTGGCGACAGCCGAGCAGTACTTC	CASSLATAEQYF	TRBV5-6	NA	TRBJ2-7	12	NA
TGTGCCAGTCGTGGGCTAGCTGCAAATGAGCAGTTCTTC	CASRGLAANEQFF	TRBV19	few	TRBJ2-1	13	NA
TGTGCCAGCAGTTACTTACAGGGTCGTGGCTACACCTTC	CASSYLQGRGYTF	TRBV6-5	NA	TRBJ1-2	13	NA
TGTGCCAGCAGTTACTCGATGGCGGGGGCTTACGAGCAGTACTTC	CASSYSMAGAYEQYF	TRBV6-5	NA	TRBJ2-7	15	NA
TGTGCCACCAGGAAAGACATCGACACCGGGGAGCTGTTTTTT	CATRKDIDTGELFF	TRBV15	NA	TRBJ2-2	14	NA
TGTGCCATCAGCGTCGCGGCCCAGAAGGCTGAAGCTTTCTTT	CAISVAAQKAEAFF	TRBV10-3	NA	TRBJ1-1	14	NA
TGTGCCATCAGTGGAGAGCCTACCAATGAGCAGTTCTTC	CAISGEPTNEQFF	TRBV10-3	NA	TRBJ2-1	13	NA
TGTGCCAGCAGCTTAGACAGGGATCATCGGTCACCCCTCCACTTT	CASSLDRDHRSPLHF	TRBV7-6	NA	TRBJ1-6	15	NA
TGCGCCAGCAGCCCGCCCTGGAACACGGGTAACACTGAAGCTTTCTTT	CASSPPWNTGNTEAFF	TRBV5-1	NA	TRBJ1-1	16	NA
TGTGCCAGCAGTTTCCTTAGGGAAAAACTGTTTTTT	CASSFLREKLFF	TRBV28	once	TRBJ1-4	12	NA
TGTGCCTGGATTGCAGCCGGGCAGGGGACCTATGGCTACACCTTC	CAWIAAGQGTYGYTF	TRBV30	NA	TRBJ1-2	15	NA
TGTGCCAGCAGCCCGGGGGGAAACACCATATATTTT	CASSPGGNTIYF	TRBV27	few	TRBJ1-3	12	NA
TGTGCCGGGGAACGTGACTATGGCTACACCTTC	CAGERDYGYTF	TRBV30	NA	TRBJ1-2	11	NA
TGTGCCAGCAGCTTGATTGTGCAAGAGACCCAGTACTTC	CASSLIVQETQYF	TRBV5-4	NA	TRBJ2-5	13	NA
TGTGCCAGCAGCTCCCAGCGGGGGCGGGCTAATGAAAAACTGTTTTTT	CASSSQRGRANEKLFF	TRBV7-2	NA	TRBJ1-4	16	NA
TGTGCCAGCAGTTCCTATCCCTACACAGATACGCAGTATTTT	CASSSYPYTDTQYF	TRBV27	NA	TRBJ2-3	14	NA
TGTGCCAGCAGCCGGACGGGACTAAACACCGGGGAGCTGTTTTTT	CASSRTGLNTGELFF	TRBV5-5	NA	TRBJ2-2	15	TRBD2
TGTGCCAGCAGTCCCCGACAGGGGCCCACCTACGAGCAGTACTTC	CASSPRQGPTYEQYF	TRBV6-2/TRBV6-3	NA	TRBJ2-7	15	TRBD1
TGTGCCAGTAGACCCGGGTTTGCAACTAATGAAAAACTGTTTTTT	CASRPGFATNEKLFF	TRBV19	NA	TRBJ1-4	15	NA
TGTGCCAGCAGGGGACTAGCGAGCTCCTACAATGAGCAGTTCTTC	CASRGLASSYNEQFF	TRBV7-2	NA	TRBJ2-1	15	TRBD2